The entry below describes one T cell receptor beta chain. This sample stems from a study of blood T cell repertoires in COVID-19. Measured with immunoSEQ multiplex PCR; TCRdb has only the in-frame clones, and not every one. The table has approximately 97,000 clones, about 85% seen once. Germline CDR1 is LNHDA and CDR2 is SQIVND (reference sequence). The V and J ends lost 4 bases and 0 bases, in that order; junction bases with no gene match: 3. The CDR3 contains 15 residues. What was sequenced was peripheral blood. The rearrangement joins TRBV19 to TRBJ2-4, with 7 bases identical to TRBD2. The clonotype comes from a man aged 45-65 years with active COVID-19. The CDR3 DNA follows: TGTGCCAGTAGTAGGGGGAGGGTAGCCAAAAACATTCAGTACTTC. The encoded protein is CASSRGRVAKNIQYF.